This is a list of T cell receptor beta chains from one sample in a study of long-term antiretroviral therapy in people with HIV. The table came from immunoSEQ multiplex PCR; TCRdb's copy has only in-frame clones and leaves some out. The sample consists of some 40,000 clones, roughly nine tenths of them appearing once. The specimen comprised unsorted PBMCs, sampled 1.2 years after starting antiretroviral therapy. The origin of the receptors is a woman aged 50 to 60 with HIV. The CDR3 runs from the conserved cysteine through the conserved F or W. A D gene is named only where the DNA matches it firmly. Rows may omit the clone size; those that give it use once, few, many or a size class.

NA | TRBJ2-1 | TRBV5-8 | TRBD2 | TGTGCCAGCAGCTCTTTAGCGGGGGGGCGTGAGCAGTTCTTC | CASSSLAGGREQFF
NA | TRBJ2-1 | TRBV7-9 | TRBD2 | TGTGCCAGCAGATTAGCGGGGGGGCAGAATGAGCAGTTCTTC | CASRLAGGQNEQFF
NA | TRBJ1-3 | TRBV13 | NA | TGTGCCAGCAGCTTCCGGGACGGCTCTGGAAACACCATATATTTT | CASSFRDGSGNTIYF
NA | TRBJ2-7 | TRBV7-3 | NA | TGTGCCAGCAGCCAACTCGTCGGCCCCCACGAGCAGTACTTC | CASSQLVGPHEQYF
few | TRBJ2-5 | TRBV2 | TRBD2 | TGTGCCAGCAGTGTCCCAGCGGGGGGGCGAGAGACCCAGTACTTC | CASSVPAGGRETQYF
few | TRBJ1-4 | TRBV9 | NA | TGTGCCAGCAGCGTAGCCCCAGGAGAAGGTGAAAAACTGTTTTTT | CASSVAPGEGEKLFF
NA | TRBJ1-1 | TRBV11-1 | NA | TGTGCCAGCAGCTTAAACCCCACTGAAGCTTTCTTT | CASSLNPTEAFF
NA | TRBJ2-3 | TRBV9 | TRBD2 | TGTGCCAGCAGCGTAGAGATAGCGGGGGGGCCAACAGATACGCAGTATTTT | CASSVEIAGGPTDTQYF
NA | TRBJ2-7 | TRBV4-1 | NA | TGCGCCAGCAGCCAAACAGGACAACTATCCTACGAGCAGTACTTC | CASSQTGQLSYEQYF
once | TRBJ2-3 | TRBV4-1 | NA | TGCGCCAGCAGCCAGCAGGGTTTAGGCACAGATACGCAGTATTTT | CASSQQGLGTDTQYF
medium-sized | TRBJ2-2 | TRBV6-1 | TRBD2 | TGTGCCAGCAGTGGGCCTCTAGCGGGGGGGCCCTACACCGGGGAGCTGTTTTTT | CASSGPLAGGPYTGELFF
NA | TRBJ2-7 | TRBV4-1 | NA | TGCGCCAGCAGCCAAGGGGACACGGGGGCCTACGAGCAGTACTTC | CASSQGDTGAYEQYF
NA | TRBJ2-7 | TRBV7-9 | NA | TGTGCCAGCAGCTCGACACCCAAACAGGGATTGAGCTACGAGCAGTACTTC | CASSSTPKQGLSYEQYF
NA | TRBJ1-3 | TRBV7-6 | NA | TGTGCCAGCAGGGACCCAGGGAGCTCTGGAAACACCATATATTTT | CASRDPGSSGNTIYF
NA | TRBJ2-2 | TRBV5-4 | NA | TGTGCCAGCAGCTCGGATCCTCTGAACAGGGCCGGGGAGCTGTTTTTT | CASSSDPLNRAGELFF
NA | TRBJ1-1 | TRBV29-1 | NA | TGCAGCGTTGCTAAGGGGCTGGTGGACACTGAAGCTTTCTTT | CSVAKGLVDTEAFF
NA | TRBJ2-3 | TRBV6-5 | NA | TGTGCCAGTACGTCTCGGGGGAGAAGCACAGATACGCAGTATTTT | CASTSRGRSTDTQYF
NA | TRBJ1-1 | TRBV9 | NA | TGTGCCAGCAGCGGCCTGACAGAGCAGAACACTGAAGCTTTCTTT | CASSGLTEQNTEAFF
few | TRBJ1-2 | TRBV27 | TRBD1 | TGTGCCAGCAGTTTATCACTAGGGGGCGACTACACCTTC | CASSLSLGGDYTF
NA | TRBJ2-2 | TRBV7-2 | TRBD2 | TGTGCCAGCAGCGCCCTAGCGGAATTCGGGAACACCGGGGAGCTGTTTTTT | CASSALAEFGNTGELFF
NA | TRBJ1-4 | TRBV30 | NA | TGTGCCTCCCTGGGAAGTCGTGACGAAAAACTGTTTTTT | CASLGSRDEKLFF
NA | TRBJ1-2 | TRBV7-2 | TRBD1 | TGTGCCAGCAGCCTAAACAGGGGGGGTACTAACTATGGCTACACCTTC | CASSLNRGGTNYGYTF
NA | TRBJ1-1 | TRBV7-3 | NA | TGTGCCAGCAGCTCCCCCATGGAGGGGCGTGAAGCTTTCTTT | CASSSPMEGREAFF
NA | TRBJ2-1 | TRBV2 | TRBD2 | TGTGCCACCACTACCGGGGGGATCTACAATGAGCAGTTCTTC | CATTTGGIYNEQFF
NA | TRBJ1-3 | TRBV2 | TRBD1 | TGTGCCAGCAGTGCAGGACAGGCAACTGGAAACACCATATATTTT | CASSAGQATGNTIYF
NA | TRBJ2-6 | TRBV4-1 | TRBD1 | TGCGCCAGCAGCCATTTTTACACGAGACAGGGGGCTTCTGGGGCCAACGTCCTGACTTTC | CASSHFYTRQGASGANVLTF
NA | TRBJ2-5 | TRBV6-5 | NA | TGTGCCAGCAGTTACTCTATCGGCAGCGGGGAGACCCAGTACTTC | CASSYSIGSGETQYF
NA | TRBJ2-5 | TRBV7-7 | TRBD1 | TGTGCTAGCAGCACCAGACAGGGATCTGAAGAGACCCAGTACTTC | CASSTRQGSEETQYF
NA | TRBJ1-6 | TRBV11-3 | NA | TGTGCCAGCAGCGGTTCAGGGGTTAATTCACCCCTCCACTTT | CASSGSGVNSPLHF
NA | TRBJ2-7 | TRBV23-1 | NA | TGCGCCAGCAGTCGGCCGGGACACTCGACCTACGAGCAGTACTTC | CASSRPGHSTYEQYF
NA | TRBJ1-1 | TRBV15 | TRBD1 | TGTGCCACCGTAAAAGGGGGCTGGAACACTGAAGCTTTCTTT | CATVKGGWNTEAFF
NA | TRBJ2-2 | TRBV4-3 | NA | TGCGCCAGCAGCCAAGATTGGCTAGCGACCGGGGAGCTGTTTTTT | CASSQDWLATGELFF
NA | TRBJ2-7 | TRBV7-9 | TRBD1 | TGTGCCAGCAGCACGACAGGGTCTGAGCAGTACTTC | CASSTTGSEQYF
NA | TRBJ2-1 | TRBV2 | NA | TGTGCCAGCAGCGAATTAAGGGAGCAGTTCTTC | CASSELREQFF
NA | TRBJ2-7 | TRBV7-2 | NA | TGTGCCAGCAGCTTATCCTCCCTCTACGAGCAGTACTTC | CASSLSSLYEQYF
NA | TRBJ2-1 | TRBV5-4 | NA | TGTGCCAGCAGCTTGGAATTCAGGGAGGATGAGCAGTTCTTC | CASSLEFREDEQFF
NA | TRBJ1-6 | TRBV2 | TRBD1 | TGTGCCAGCAGTAGAGACAGGGGTTTAGGATCACCCCTCCACTTT | CASSRDRGLGSPLHF
NA | TRBJ2-7 | TRBV28 | TRBD2 | TGTGCCGCAAGTCGGCTAGCGGGTCCTTACGAGCAGTACTTC | CAASRLAGPYEQYF
NA | TRBJ1-5 | TRBV19 | NA | TGTGCCAGTAGTCCCGGAGACAATCAGCCCCAGCATTTT | CASSPGDNQPQHF
NA | TRBJ1-5 | TRBV19 | NA | TGTGCCAGTAGTATAGGATCGGAATATAGCAATCAGCCCCAGCATTTT | CASSIGSEYSNQPQHF
NA | TRBJ1-4 | TRBV6-1 | NA | TGTGCCAGCAGTGAAGCGCTTCCTTGGGGAGCTAATGAAAAACTGTTTTTT | CASSEALPWGANEKLFF
NA | TRBJ2-4 | TRBV10-2 | NA | TGCGCCAGCAGTGAGTCGGACAGCCAAAACATTCAGTACTTC | CASSESDSQNIQYF
NA | TRBJ1-2 | TRBV19 | NA | TGTGCCAGTAGGGGGAATGGCTACACCTTC | CASRGNGYTF
NA | TRBJ2-1 | TRBV29-1 | NA | TGCAGCGTTGAAGATGGGGGTCACAATGAGCAGTTCTTC | CSVEDGGHNEQFF